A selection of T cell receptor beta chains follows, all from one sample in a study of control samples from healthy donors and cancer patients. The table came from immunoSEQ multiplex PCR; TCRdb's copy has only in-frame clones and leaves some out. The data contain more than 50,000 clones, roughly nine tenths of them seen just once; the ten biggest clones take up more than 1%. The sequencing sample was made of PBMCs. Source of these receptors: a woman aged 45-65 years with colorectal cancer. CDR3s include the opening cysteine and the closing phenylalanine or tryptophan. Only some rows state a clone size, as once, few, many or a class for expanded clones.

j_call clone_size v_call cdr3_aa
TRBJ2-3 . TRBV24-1 CATSERGQSTDTQYF
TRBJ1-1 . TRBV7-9 CASRYQNTEAFF
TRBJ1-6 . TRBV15 CATSPGQIDYSPLHF
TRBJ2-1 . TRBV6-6 CASSYAEGYNEQFF
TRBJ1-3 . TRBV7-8 CASSSGSGSGNTIYF
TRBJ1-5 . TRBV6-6 CASTLTGWSSNQPQHF
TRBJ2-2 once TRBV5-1 CASSFGTGTGGELFF
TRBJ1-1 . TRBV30 CAWSVRNEAFF
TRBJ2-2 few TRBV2 CASSPVRRELFF
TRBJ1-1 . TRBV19 CASSLRSGHAFF
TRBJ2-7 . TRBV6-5 CASSYGRGYEQYF
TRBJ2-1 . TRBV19 CASSMRVAGGPNEQFF
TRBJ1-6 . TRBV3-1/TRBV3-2 CASSQRTGNSPLHF
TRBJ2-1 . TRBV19 CASSPAGTYNEQFF
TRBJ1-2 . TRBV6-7 CASSFWDRVSGYTF
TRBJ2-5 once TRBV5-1 CASSLTGMETQYF
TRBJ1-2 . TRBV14 CASSPGFSYGYTF
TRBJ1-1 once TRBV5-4 CASSSEGGGNTEAFF
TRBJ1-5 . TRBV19 CASSTSTGQGSNQPQHF
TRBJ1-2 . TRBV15 CATSETGKTYGYTF
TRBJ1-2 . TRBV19 CASSIASYGYTF
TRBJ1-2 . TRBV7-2 CASSPRIRDRGDGYTF
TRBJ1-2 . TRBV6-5 CASSYSGTGGYTF
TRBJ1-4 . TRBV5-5 CASNNRPREEKLFF
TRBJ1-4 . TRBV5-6 CASSLVGNEKLFF
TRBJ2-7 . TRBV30 CAWSHRITYEQYF
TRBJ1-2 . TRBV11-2 CASSLVRDSGYGYTF
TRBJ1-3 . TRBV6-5 CASPSSPVAGNTIYF
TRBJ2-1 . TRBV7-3 CASSLGLAGDNEQFF
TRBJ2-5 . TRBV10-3 CAIGYQETQYF
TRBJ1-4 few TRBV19 CASSRIQGINEKLFF
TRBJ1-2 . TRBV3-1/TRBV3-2 CASSTRSLSTGYTF
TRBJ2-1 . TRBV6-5 CASTTPGARRSFF
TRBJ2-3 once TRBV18 CASSPQGLETDTQYF
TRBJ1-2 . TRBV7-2 CASTETRVGAGGYTF
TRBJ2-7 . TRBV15 CATSRTGGGTYEQYF
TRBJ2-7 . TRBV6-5 CASRVEGGPGEQYF
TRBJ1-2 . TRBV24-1 CATRGGGDYGYTF
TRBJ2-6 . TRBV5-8 CASSFKSGANVLTF
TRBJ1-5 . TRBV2 CASRGGGVEPQHF
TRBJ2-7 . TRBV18 CASSPLVRTSGSYEQYF
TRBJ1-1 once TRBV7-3 CASSFYHGNTEAFF
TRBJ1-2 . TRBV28 CASSLLGTDAGGYTF
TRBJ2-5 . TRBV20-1 CSLVLTGTQYF
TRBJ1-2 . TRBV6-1 CASSELGRGGGYTF
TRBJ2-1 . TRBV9 CASSVRLRGGSYNEQFF
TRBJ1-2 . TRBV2 CASRRGTGGAPGYGYTF
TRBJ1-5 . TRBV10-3 CAISESTGQGNQPQHF